One sample yielded the 4 T cell receptor beta chains listed below, sequenced in a study of blood T cell repertoires in COVID-19. Produced via immunoSEQ multiplex PCR; TCRdb's table is partial and in-frame only. The repertoire holds about 110,000 clones, with 88% as singletons. Sequenced: peripheral blood. All receptors derive from a human donor in a cohort sampled during active COVID-19.

V is TRBV5-4 and J is TRBJ2-1, with TRBD2 as a possible D gene (7 bases). Germline-derived CDR1 and CDR2 are SGHNT and YYREEE (reference sequence). The CDR3 has 17 residues. Trimming cost V 3 bases and J 2 bases, with 18 bases left between them. The CDR3 nucleotides read TGTGCCAGCAGCTCCCTCGATAGGGGGGGCCCCTACAATGAGCAGTTCTTC. It translates to CASSSLDRGGPYNEQFF.

This clone was counted a few times. The chain carries TRBV19 and TRBJ2-1; D call uncertain. Between the trimmed V and J ends, which lost 1 base and 3 bases, there was a span of 7 bases. The V gene's germline CDR1 is LNHDA and CDR2 SQIVND (reference sequence). CDR3 length: 14 residues. CDR3 amino acids: CASSIGANYNEQFF. Written as DNA, the CDR3 is TGTGCCAGTAGTATAGGGGCTAACTACAATGAGCAGTTCTTC.

This rearrangement joins TRBV28 to TRBJ2-1; D is uncertain. CDR1 and CDR2 (germline): MDHEN, SYDVKM. Trimming shortened V by 7 bases and J by 3 bases, and 13 bases separated the two germline ends. The CDR3 sequence is 14 residues long. The CDR3 loop is CASTPQRNYNEQFF. As DNA, the CDR3 is TGTGCCAGCACCCCCCAGCGAAACTACAATGAGCAGTTCTTC.

The rearrangement links TRBV25-1 to TRBJ1-4, with 9 bases fitting TRBD1. This CDR3 comprises 16 residues. CDR1 and CDR2 (germline): MGHDK, SYGVNS. J was trimmed by 8 bases and V by 0 bases; bases with no gene match: 7. CDR3 DNA: TGTGCCAGCAGTGAATATCGGGGACAGGGTCAGGAAAAACTGTTTTTT. Residues: CASSEYRGQGQEKLFF.